Listed here are 5 T cell receptor beta chains from one sample, sequenced in a study of cytomegalovirus exposure and HLA in healthy donors. Clones were read by immunoSEQ multiplex PCR, and TCRdb kept only the in-frame ones, dropping some. Among 150,000 or so clones, 80% to 90% were seen once, and the ten largest hold approximately 1.5%. Sequencing was carried out using PBMCs. Source of these receptors: a woman between 25 and 40 years old in good health and CMV-seronegative.

This clone came up a few times. The genes are TRBV11-3 and TRBJ2-7, with 7 bases matching TRBD1. Germline V lookup: CDR1 SGHNT, CDR2 YENEEA. This CDR3 contains 13 residues. V was clipped by 3 bases and J by 2 bases; unmatched bases: 1. This CDR3 is CASSFGQAYEQYF. The CDR3 DNA reads as TGTGCCAGCAGCTTCGGACAGGCCTACGAGCAGTACTTC.

J is TRBJ2-3 and V is TRBV2; the D gene is possibly TRBD2 (6 bases). The CDR3 has 13 amino acids. The germline CDR1 and CDR2 sequences are SNHLY and FYNNEI. V dropped 6 bases and J dropped 8 bases, with 15 bases sitting between them. CDR3 sequence (DNA): TGTGCCAGCAGGATCGGGGGATTTGGTACGCAGTATTTT. It translates to CASRIGGFGTQYF.

The rearrangement joins TRBV7-8 to TRBJ1-1; D may be TRBD1 (5 bases). Trimming left V 3 bases short and J 0 bases short, with 8 bases between. The CDR3 is made up of 14 amino acids. Per germline, CDR1 SGHVS and CDR2 FQNEAQ. This CDR3 is CASSFAGLNTEAFF. The DNA of the CDR3 is TGTGCCAGCAGCTTCGCAGGGCTGAACACTGAAGCTTTCTTT.

This chain joins TRBV2 and TRBJ2-7; weak D call: TRBD2 (7 bases). Trimming left V 8 bases short and J 0 bases short, with 11 bases between. The CDR3 totals 13 residues. Germline CDR1 reads SNHLY; CDR2 reads FYNNEI. The CDR3 protein is CASGRDISYEQYF. DNA of the CDR3: TGTGCCAGCGGGAGGGACATCTCCTACGAGCAGTACTTC. Filled out from reference TRBV2 and TRBJ2-7, the complete variable domain reads EPEVTQTPSHQVTQMGQEVILRCVPISNHLYFYWYRQILGQKVEFLVSFYNNEISEKSEIFDDQFSVERPDGSNFTLKIRSTKLEDSAMYFCASGRDISYEQYFGPGTRLTVT.

This chain joins TRBV5-1 and TRBJ1-4, with 8 bases aligning to TRBD1. The CDR3 loop spans 17 amino acids. The V and J ends lost 3 bases and 0 bases, in that order; junction bases with no gene match: 7. The germline gives CDR1 SGHRS, CDR2 YFSETQ. CDR3 DNA: TGCGCCAGCAGCTATCGAACAGGGGGAGCAACTAATGAAAAACTGTTTTTT. It translates to CASSYRTGGATNEKLFF.